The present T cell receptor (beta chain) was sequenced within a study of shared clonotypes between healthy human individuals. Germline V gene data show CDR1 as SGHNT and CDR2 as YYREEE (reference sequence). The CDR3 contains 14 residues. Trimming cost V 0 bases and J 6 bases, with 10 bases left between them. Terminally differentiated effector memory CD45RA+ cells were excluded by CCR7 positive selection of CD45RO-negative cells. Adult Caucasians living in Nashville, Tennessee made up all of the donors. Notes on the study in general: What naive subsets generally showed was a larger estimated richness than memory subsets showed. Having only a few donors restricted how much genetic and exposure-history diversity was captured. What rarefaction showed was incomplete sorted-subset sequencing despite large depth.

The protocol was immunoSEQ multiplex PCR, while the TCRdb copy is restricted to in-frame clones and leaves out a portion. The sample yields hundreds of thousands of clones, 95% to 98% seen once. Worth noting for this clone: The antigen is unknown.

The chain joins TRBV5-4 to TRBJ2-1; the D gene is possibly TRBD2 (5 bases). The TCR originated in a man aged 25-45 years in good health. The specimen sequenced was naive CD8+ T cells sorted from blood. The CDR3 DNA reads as TGTGCCAGCAGCTTGGGCGGGTTCGGCAATGAGCAGTTCTTC. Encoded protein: CASSLGGFGNEQFF.